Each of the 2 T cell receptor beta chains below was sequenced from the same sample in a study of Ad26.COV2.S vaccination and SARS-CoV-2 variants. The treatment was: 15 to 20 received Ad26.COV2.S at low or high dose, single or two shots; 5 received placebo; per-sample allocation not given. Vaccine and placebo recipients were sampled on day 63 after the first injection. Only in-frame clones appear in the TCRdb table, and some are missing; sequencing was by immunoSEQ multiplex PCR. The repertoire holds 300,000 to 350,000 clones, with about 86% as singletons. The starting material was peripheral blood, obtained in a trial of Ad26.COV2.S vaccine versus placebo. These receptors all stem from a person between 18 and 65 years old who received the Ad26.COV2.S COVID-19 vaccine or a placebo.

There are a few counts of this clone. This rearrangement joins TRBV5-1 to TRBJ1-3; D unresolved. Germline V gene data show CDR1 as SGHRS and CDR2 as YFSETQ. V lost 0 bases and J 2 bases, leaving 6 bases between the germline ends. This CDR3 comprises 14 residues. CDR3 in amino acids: CASSLDSPGNTIYF. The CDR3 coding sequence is TGCGCCAGCAGCTTGGACAGTCCTGGAAACACCATATATTTT. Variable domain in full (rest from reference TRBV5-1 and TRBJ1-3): KAGVTQTPRYLIKTRGQQVTLSCSPISGHRSVSWYQQTPGQGLQFLFEYFSETQRNKGNFPGRFSGRQFSNSRSEMNVSTLELGDSALYLCASSLDSPGNTIYFGEGSWLTVV.

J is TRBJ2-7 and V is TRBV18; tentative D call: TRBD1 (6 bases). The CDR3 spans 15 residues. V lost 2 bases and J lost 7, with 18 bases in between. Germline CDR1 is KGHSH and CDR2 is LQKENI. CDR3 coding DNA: TGTGCCAGCTCACCAGTTCAGGGGTCTAGGGGAGAGCAGTACTTC. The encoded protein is CASSPVQGSRGEQYF.